The next 32 T cell receptor beta chains were all read from a single sample in a study of T-cell memory formation after mild COVID-19. Each CDR3 protein is one row after TCRdb ran MiXCR on the 5' RACE reads. This sample yields about 440,000 distinct CDR3 sequences, of which roughly 20% are seen a single time; about 8.8% belongs to the top ten. Sequencing was performed on PBMCs or a T cell subset sorted from them (not recorded which). The receptors originated from an adult woman who had mild COVID-19 (a few samples of this study predate the infection). Cell type and time point are not known.

This clonotype has a handful of counts. CDR3 sequence (DNA): TGTGCCAGCAGCTTGGCCGGGACACAGTACGAGCAGTACTTC. The encoded protein is CASSLAGTQYEQYF. This rearrangement joins TRBV5-4 to TRBJ2-7, with D perhaps TRBD1 (6 bases). This CDR3 has 14 residues. CDR1 is SGHNT and CDR2 is YYREEE in the germline V gene (reference sequence). The V and J ends lost 0 bases and 4 bases respectively, with 11 bases between them.

The sample holds a few counts of this clonotype. The gene calls are TRBV6-5 and TRBJ2-7; possible D gene TRBD2, 6 bases. V lost 2 bases, J lost 11 bases, and 10 bases lay in between. Germline V gene lookup returns CDR1 MNHEY and CDR2 SVGAGI. CDR3 length: 11 amino acids. CDR3 sequence: CASSYGWGEYF. DNA of the CDR3: TGTGCCAGCAGTTACGGCTGGGGGGAGTACTTC.

This chain connects TRBV4-1 to TRBJ2-7; 15 nucleotides line up with TRBD2. CDR1 and CDR2 from the germline V gene are MGHRA and YSYEKL. The V gene end was trimmed by 2 bases and the J gene end by 0 bases; junction bases not matched to a gene: 5. The CDR3 sequence is 18 residues long. CDR3 in DNA: TGCGCCAGCAGCCAATGGACTAGCGGGGGGGATCTCTCCTACGAGCAGTACTTC. This translates into CASSQWTSGGDLSYEQYF.

This clonotype showed up many times. The V call is TRBV7-9, the J call TRBJ2-7; a possible D gene is TRBD2 (6 bases). The CDR3 sequence is 12 residues long. Per the germline V gene, CDR1 is SEHNR and CDR2 is FQNEAQ (reference sequence). V was trimmed by 5 bases and J by 3 bases, leaving 8 bases between them. In DNA, the CDR3 is TGTGCCAGCAGCCCGGACTACTACGAGCAGTACTTC. This sequence encodes CASSPDYYEQYF.

This clonotype appeared a few times. The chain has TRBV3-1 and TRBJ1-2, with 7 bases that match TRBD1. Losses at the gene ends were 0 bases for V and 4 bases for J; bases not matched to a gene: 5. The CDR3 is 15 amino acids. CDR1 LGHDT and CDR2 YNNKEL come from the germline V gene (reference sequence). CDR3 residues: CASSQDHGQAYGYTF. CDR3 sequence (DNA): TGTGCCAGCAGCCAAGACCACGGACAGGCCTATGGCTACACCTTC.

The sample holds a few counts of this clonotype. The V and J genes are TRBV15 and TRBJ1-5, with D unresolved. Trimming removed 3 bases at V and 7 bases at J, with 7 bases between. Germline V gives CDR1 LNHNV, CDR2 YYDKDF (reference sequence). The CDR3 runs 12 residues. CDR3 coding DNA: TGTGCCACCAGCAGCCGGGGACAGCCCCAGCATTTT. Its protein is CATSSRGQPQHF.

V and J are TRBV19 and TRBJ2-7; TRBD1 agrees at 7 bases. The CDR3 spans 16 residues. J lost 1 base, V lost 6 bases, and 12 bases had no gene match. Per germline, CDR1 LNHDA and CDR2 SQIVND (reference sequence). In nucleotides, the CDR3 is TGTGCCAGTAGCAGACAGGGCGCTACACCTTCCTACGAGCAGTACTTC. This codes for CASSRQGATPSYEQYF.

In its sample, this clonotype was seen many times. The chain couples TRBV11-2 to TRBJ1-1, with a weak D call TRBD1 (6 bases). Germline V gene sequence: CDR1 SGHAT, CDR2 FQNNGV. Trimming removed 3 bases from V and 11 bases from J, with 13 bases in between. CDR3 length: 12 residues. The chain's CDR3 is CASSFDTGRAFF. The CDR3 DNA reads as TGTGCCAGCAGCTTTGATACAGGGCGCGCTTTCTTT.

This clonotype was observed once. The chain employs TRBV4-1 and TRBJ1-2; D remains ambiguous. Germline-derived CDR1 and CDR2 are MGHRA and YSYEKL. There are 15 residues in the CDR3. The V gene lost 0 bases and the J gene lost 2 bases, with 10 bases spanning the gap. This CDR3 is CASSQEAASNYGYTF. The CDR3 DNA reads as TGCGCCAGCAGCCAAGAGGCAGCCTCCAACTATGGCTACACCTTC.

In nucleotides, the CDR3 is TGCAGCGTTGAATGGGGATCGGGGACTGAAGCTTTCTTT. Its translation is CSVEWGSGTEAFF. This chain links TRBV29-1 with TRBJ1-1; D not certain. Between the trimmed V and J ends, which lost 2 bases and 5 bases, there was a span of 12 bases. CDR3 length: 13 amino acids. CDR1 is SQVTM, CDR2 ANQGSEA, per germline.

V is TRBV21-1 and J is TRBJ2-2; TRBD2, the table's D call, lacks a check against the DNA. TRBV21-1 is reported as a pseudogene. The CDR3 has 17 residues. In DNA form, the CDR3 reads TGTGCCAGCAGCAATAAGCGGGTGGGGGAGAACACCGGGGAGCTGTTTTTT. Protein sequence: CASSNKRVGENTGELFF.

This clonotype was found a few times. The rearrangement joins TRBV7-6 to TRBJ2-1; TRBD2 agrees at 11 bases. This CDR3 comprises 13 residues. V shed 4 bases and J 15 bases; nucleotides not matched to a gene: 8. Germline V gene sequence: CDR1 SGHVS, CDR2 FNYEAQ. The CDR3 nucleotides read TGTGCCAGCAGCTCTTTAGCGGGAGGGGCCCGGTTCTTC. Translated, it gives CASSSLAGGARFF.

This clonotype was recorded a few times. The chain combines TRBV2 with TRBJ2-3; TRBD2 is a possible D gene (6 bases). With 7 bases removed from V and 8 bases from J, the gap between germline ends came to 16 bases. Per the germline V gene, CDR1 is SNHLY and CDR2 is FYNNEI. This CDR3 has 13 residues. The CDR3 bases are TGTGCCAGCAAGGAGGGAGGAACCGGTACGCAGTATTTT. It encodes CASKEGGTGTQYF.

There are a few counts of this clonotype. The CDR3 protein is CASSFGGADTGELFF. The CDR3 coding sequence is TGCGCCAGCAGCTTTGGTGGGGCCGACACCGGGGAGCTGTTTTTT. The chain is built from TRBV5-1 and TRBJ2-2, with D perhaps matching TRBD1 (5 bases). CDR1 and CDR2 from the germline V gene are SGHRS and YFSETQ. This CDR3 comprises 15 residues. The V end was cut by 2 bases, the J end by 3 bases, with 11 bases between.

This clonotype has more than one count but fewer than ten. The chain is built from TRBV4-3 and TRBJ2-1; maybe TRBD2 (5 bases). From germline, CDR1 is LGHNA and CDR2 YSLEER. The V end lost 5 bases, the J end lost 7 bases, and 15 bases lay between the germline ends. CDR3 length: 14 amino acids. CDR3 loop: CASSVSAYGNEQFF. The CDR3 nucleotides are TGCGCCAGCAGCGTTAGCGCCTATGGGAATGAGCAGTTCTTC.

Only a few counts were recorded for this clonotype. The genes are TRBV6-5 and TRBJ2-2; TRBD1 aligns across 8 bases. Per the germline V gene, CDR1 is MNHEY and CDR2 is SVGAGI. J gave up 2 bases and V 7 bases, and 9 bases lay outside the gene matches. This CDR3 region has 16 residues. CDR3 in amino acids: CASNDPTGANTGELFF. CDR3 in DNA: TGTGCCAGCAACGACCCGACAGGGGCTAACACCGGGGAGCTGTTTTTT.

A few counts support this clonotype. V usage is TRBV3-1 and J usage is TRBJ1-6; the D gene is possibly TRBD1 (5 bases). Germline V gene data show CDR1 as LGHDT and CDR2 as YNNKEL (reference sequence). This CDR3 contains 14 residues. The V gene lost 3 bases and the J gene lost 3 bases, with 6 bases spanning the gap. The CDR3 DNA reads as TGTGCCAGCAGCCAGGGGGGCTATAATTCACCCCTCCACTTT. Translation: CASSQGGYNSPLHF.

The chain employs TRBV20-1 and TRBJ1-1, with D unresolved. Germline values: CDR1 DFQATT, CDR2 SNEGSKA (reference sequence). The V and J ends lost 6 bases and 4 bases respectively, with 21 bases between them. CDR3 length equals 15 residues. Written as DNA, the CDR3 is TGCAGTGCGAGGTCCGCTGGTATCATTGGCACTGAAGCTTTCTTT. This gives the protein CSARSAGIIGTEAFF.

This clonotype was seen a few times. The chain combines TRBV7-9 with TRBJ1-2, with D possibly matching TRBD1 (6 bases). Germline V gene lookup returns CDR1 SEHNR and CDR2 FQNEAQ (reference sequence). V was cut by 2 bases and J by 6 bases, with 13 bases left in between. This CDR3 is 14 amino acids long. The CDR3 is CASSLWDKSNGYTF. As DNA, the CDR3 is TGTGCCAGCAGCTTATGGGACAAATCCAATGGCTACACCTTC.

This clonotype appeared once. The chain employs TRBV6-2 or TRBV6-3 and TRBJ2-7; D is undetermined. The V end lost 4 bases, the J end lost 7 bases, and 8 bases lay between the germline ends. Germline lookup yields CDR1 MNHEY and CDR2 SVGEGT. This CDR3 is 11 amino acids long. CDR3 bases: TGTGCCAGCAGTTGGGGATTGGAGCAGTACTTC. Translation: CASSWGLEQYF.

The chain uses TRBV11-2 and TRBJ2-3; possibly TRBD2 for D (5 bases). Looked up from germline, CDR1 is SGHAT and CDR2 is FQNNGV. The CDR3 spans 16 residues. V gave up 2 bases and J gave up 1 base, with 13 bases separating them. The CDR3 protein is CASSLMEVVGTDTQYF. Written as DNA, the CDR3 is TGTGCCAGCAGCTTAATGGAGGTTGTGGGCACAGATACGCAGTATTTT.

By its share, this clonotype is medium-sized (0.01 to 0.1%). The chain recombines TRBV4-1 with TRBJ1-1; TRBD1 matches at 11 bases. V was pared by 3 bases and J by 6 bases, with 6 bases of the junction left unmatched. Germline CDR1 and CDR2: MGHRA and YSYEKL. The length of the CDR3 is 15 residues. This chain's CDR3 is CASSQLRDRGSEAFF. The CDR3 DNA sequence: TGCGCCAGCAGCCAGCTCCGGGACAGGGGGTCTGAAGCTTTCTTT.

This clonotype has a handful of counts. The chain employs TRBV21-1 and TRBJ2-3; the DNA was not used to check the table's D call, TRBD1. TRBV21-1 is a pseudogene segment. The CDR3 has 17 amino acids. The CDR3 coding sequence is TGTGCCAGCAGCGATCGACAGGGAGAAAGGAGCACAGATACGCAGTATTTT. It encodes CASSDRQGERSTDTQYF.

The CDR3 is CATSRVGGGFVEAFF. The DNA of the CDR3 is TGTGCCACCAGCAGAGTAGGGGGAGGGTTCGTTGAAGCTTTCTTT. V and J are TRBV15 and TRBJ1-1; the D gene is possibly TRBD1 (6 bases). The CDR3 is made up of 15 amino acids. The V gene's germline CDR1 is LNHNV and CDR2 YYDKDF (reference sequence). The V gene lost 1 base and the J gene lost 7 bases, with 16 bases spanning the gap.

The rearrangement joins TRBV20-1 to TRBJ2-3; D call uncertain. The germline V gene encodes CDR1 DFQATT and CDR2 SNEGSKA (reference sequence). CDR3 size: 15 residues. The V end lost 0 bases, the J end lost 7 bases, and 17 bases lay between the germline ends. The CDR3 nucleotides are TGCAGTGCTAGAGACCCTAGAGTATCGGAAAATACGCAGTATTTT. The encoded protein is CSARDPRVSENTQYF.

This clonotype was counted at least ten times. V gene TRBV11-2 combines with J gene TRBJ2-1; 12 nucleotides match TRBD2. The CDR3 extends over 16 amino acids. Trimming removed 8 bases from V and 4 bases from J; junction bases left unmatched: 9. Germline V gene lookup returns CDR1 SGHAT and CDR2 FQNNGV. Here the CDR3 reads CASQRTSGDLYNEQFF. CDR3 DNA sequence: TGTGCCAGCCAACGGACTAGCGGGGACCTTTACAATGAGCAGTTCTTC.

This clonotype was found a few times. The chain employs TRBV5-1 and TRBJ2-7, with 7 bases aligning to TRBD1. Trimming took 0 bases from V and 7 from J; bases not matched to a gene: 7. The CDR3 contains 14 residues. From germline, CDR1 is SGHRS and CDR2 YFSETQ. The DNA of the CDR3 is TGCGCCAGCAGCTTGGACAGGGGATGGGATGAGCAGTACTTC. This sequence encodes CASSLDRGWDEQYF.

The CDR3 sequence is CASSLSRGLSSTDTQYF. The CDR3, as DNA: TGTGCCAGCAGTTTATCGAGGGGGTTGTCGAGCACAGATACGCAGTATTTT. The gene calls are TRBV28 and TRBJ2-3, with D possibly being TRBD1 (6 bases). Trimming took 1 base from V and 0 from J, leaving 14 bases between them. This CDR3 is 17 amino acids long. Germline lookup yields CDR1 MDHEN and CDR2 SYDVKM.

This clonotype has only a few counts. The rearrangement links TRBV12-3 or TRBV12-4 to TRBJ1-1; TRBD1 matches 7 bases. V shed 5 bases and J 1 base; nucleotides not matched to a gene: 7. The length of the CDR3 is 15 residues. Here the CDR3 DNA reads TGTGCCAGCAGTGACACCAGGGGGGGGAACACTGAAGCTTTCTTT. It is translated as CASSDTRGGNTEAFF.

This clonotype was picked up a small number of times. The chain carries TRBV7-2 and TRBJ1-1, with D uncertain. Trimming removed 5 bases from V and 7 bases from J, with 11 bases in between. The CDR3 runs to 12 residues. The V gene's germline CDR1 is SGHTA and CDR2 FQGNSA. The CDR3 nucleotides are TGTGCCAGCAGCCCAGCATCCCGTGAAGCTTTCTTT. This sequence encodes CASSPASREAFF.

V gene TRBV12-3 or TRBV12-4 combines with J gene TRBJ2-5; 9 bases agree with TRBD1. J lost 4 bases, V lost 8 bases, and 14 bases had no gene match. The CDR3 consists of 16 residues. CDR3 region: CASGFSDRGSGETQYF. CDR3 DNA: TGTGCCAGCGGGTTCTCGGACAGGGGTTCAGGAGAGACCCAGTACTTC.

V usage is TRBV12-3 or TRBV12-4 and J usage is TRBJ1-1; 7 bases map to TRBD1. This CDR3 has 14 amino acids. V lost 6 bases, J lost 4 bases, and 8 bases stayed unmatched. The CDR3, as DNA: TGTGCCAGCAGCCCAGCCCCAGGGGGCACTGAAGCTTTCTTT. Its translation is CASSPAPGGTEAFF.